This record looks at one TCR beta chain sequence and its context. The antigen remains undetermined. These data belong to a study of T cell responses to AZD1222 COVID-19 vaccine. Whole-study context: Timing groups of about 4 and about 12 weeks for second doses were pooled.

This CDR3 has 14 amino acids. Whole-study findings and limits: Repertoires were obtained only post-peak T cell response. The study reported that nearly half of spike-specific TCRs target unmutated variant regions.

Only in-frame clones appear in the TCRdb table, and some are missing; sequencing was by immunoSEQ multiplex PCR. The sample has about 160,000 clones; around 90% are singletons. V and J are TRBV12-2 and TRBJ1-5; the table's D call, TRBD1, has no DNA check behind it. TRBV12-2 is noted as a pseudogene. The source of this sequence is an adult in good health. This material consisted of peripheral blood, taken on day 0 of AZD1222 vaccination. CDR3 DNA: TGTGCAAGTCGCTTCAGGGGTGGCAATCAGCCCCAGCATTTT. The encoded protein is CASRFRGGNQPQHF.